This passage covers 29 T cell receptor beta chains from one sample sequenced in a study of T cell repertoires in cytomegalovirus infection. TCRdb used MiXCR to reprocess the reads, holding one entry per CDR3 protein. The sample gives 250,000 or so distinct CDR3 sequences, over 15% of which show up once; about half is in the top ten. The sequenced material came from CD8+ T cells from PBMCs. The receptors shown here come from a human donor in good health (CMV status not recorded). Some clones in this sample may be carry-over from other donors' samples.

CDR3 sequence: CASSDPRDRGYEQYF. The CDR3 DNA follows: TGTGCCAGCAGCGACCCCCGGGACAGGGGGTACGAGCAGTACTTC. The gene calls are TRBV2 and TRBJ2-7; 11 nucleotides align to TRBD1. The CDR3 runs 15 residues. Trimming took 6 bases from V and 4 from J; bases not matched to a gene: 8. Germline CDR1 SNHLY, CDR2 FYNNEI.

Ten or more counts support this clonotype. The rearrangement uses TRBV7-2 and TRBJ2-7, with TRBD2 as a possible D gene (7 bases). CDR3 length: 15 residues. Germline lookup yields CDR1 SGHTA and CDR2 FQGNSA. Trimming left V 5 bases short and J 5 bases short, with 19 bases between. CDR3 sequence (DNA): TGTGCCAGCAGCCCTCCCGGGGGGCGACGTGACGAGCAGTACTTC. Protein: CASSPPGGRRDEQYF. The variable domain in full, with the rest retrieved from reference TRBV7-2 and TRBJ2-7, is GAGVSQSPSNKVTEKGKDVELRCDPISGHTALYWYRQSLGQGLEFLIYFQGNSAPDKSGLPSDRFSAERTGGSVSTLTIQRTQQEDSAVYLCASSPPGGRRDEQYFGPGTRLTVT.

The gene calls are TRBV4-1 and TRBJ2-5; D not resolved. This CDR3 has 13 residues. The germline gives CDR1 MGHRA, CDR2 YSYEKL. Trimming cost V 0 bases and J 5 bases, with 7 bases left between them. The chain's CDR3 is CASSQDLMETQYF. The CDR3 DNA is TGCGCCAGCAGCCAAGATCTCATGGAGACCCAGTACTTC.

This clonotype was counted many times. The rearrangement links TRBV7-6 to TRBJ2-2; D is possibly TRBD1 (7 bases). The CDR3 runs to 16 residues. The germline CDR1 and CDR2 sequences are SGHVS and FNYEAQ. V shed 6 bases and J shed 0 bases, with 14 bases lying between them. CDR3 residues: CASRDPRGANTGELFF. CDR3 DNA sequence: TGTGCCAGCAGAGATCCCAGGGGGGCGAACACCGGGGAGCTGTTTTTT.

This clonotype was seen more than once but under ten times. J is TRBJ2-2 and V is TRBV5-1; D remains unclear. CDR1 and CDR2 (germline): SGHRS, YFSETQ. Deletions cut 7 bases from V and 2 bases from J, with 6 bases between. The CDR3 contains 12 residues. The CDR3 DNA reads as TGCGCCAGCGGGTCCAACACCGGGGAGCTGTTTTTT. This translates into CASGSNTGELFF.

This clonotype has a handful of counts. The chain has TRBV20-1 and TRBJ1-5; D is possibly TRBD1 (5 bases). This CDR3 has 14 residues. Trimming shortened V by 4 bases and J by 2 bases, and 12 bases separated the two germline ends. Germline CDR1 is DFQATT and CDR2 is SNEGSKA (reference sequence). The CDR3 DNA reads TGCAGTGCTATTTCAGGGAGAGGCAATCAGCCCCAGCATTTT. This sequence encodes CSAISGRGNQPQHF.

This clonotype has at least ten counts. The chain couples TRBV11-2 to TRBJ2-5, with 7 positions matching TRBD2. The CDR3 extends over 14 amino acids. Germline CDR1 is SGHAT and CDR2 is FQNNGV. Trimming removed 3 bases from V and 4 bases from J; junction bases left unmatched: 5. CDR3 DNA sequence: TGTGCCAGCAGCTTGGGAGGGTTCCCAGAGACCCAGTACTTC. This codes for CASSLGGFPETQYF.

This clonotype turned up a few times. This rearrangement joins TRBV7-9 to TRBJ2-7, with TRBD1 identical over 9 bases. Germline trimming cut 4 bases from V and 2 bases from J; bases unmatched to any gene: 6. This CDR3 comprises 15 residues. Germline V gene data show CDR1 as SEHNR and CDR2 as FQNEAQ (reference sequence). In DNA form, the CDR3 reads TGTGCCAGCAGCTCCAGGACAGGGGTGGCCTACGAGCAGTACTTC. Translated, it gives CASSSRTGVAYEQYF.

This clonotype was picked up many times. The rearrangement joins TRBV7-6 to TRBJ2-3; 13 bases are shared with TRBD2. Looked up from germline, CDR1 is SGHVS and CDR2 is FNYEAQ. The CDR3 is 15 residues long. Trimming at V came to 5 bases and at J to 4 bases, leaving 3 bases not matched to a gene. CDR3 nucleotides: TGTGCCAGCAGCCAGGGACTAGCGGGGCCAGATACGCAGTATTTT. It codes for CASSQGLAGPDTQYF.

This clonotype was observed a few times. In DNA form, the CDR3 reads TGTGCCAGCAGTGAGCCGATCGGCTACACCTTC. Its protein product is CASSEPIGYTF. This chain joins TRBV2 and TRBJ1-2; D is unresolved. This CDR3 is built from 11 residues. Per germline, CDR1 SNHLY and CDR2 FYNNEI. V lost 3 bases, J lost 8 bases, and 7 bases lay in between.

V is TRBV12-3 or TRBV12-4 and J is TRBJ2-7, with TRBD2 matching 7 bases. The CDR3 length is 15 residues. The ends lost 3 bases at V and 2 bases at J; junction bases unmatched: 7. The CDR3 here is CASSFFVGGTYEQYF. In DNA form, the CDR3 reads TGTGCCAGCAGTTTCTTTGTGGGGGGGACCTACGAGCAGTACTTC.

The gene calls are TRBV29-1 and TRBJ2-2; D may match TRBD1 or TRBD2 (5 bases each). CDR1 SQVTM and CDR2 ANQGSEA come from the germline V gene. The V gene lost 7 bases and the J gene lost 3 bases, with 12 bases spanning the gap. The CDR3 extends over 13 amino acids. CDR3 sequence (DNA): TGCAGCGCCTGGGGGTCCGACACCGGGGAGCTGTTTTTT. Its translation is CSAWGSDTGELFF.

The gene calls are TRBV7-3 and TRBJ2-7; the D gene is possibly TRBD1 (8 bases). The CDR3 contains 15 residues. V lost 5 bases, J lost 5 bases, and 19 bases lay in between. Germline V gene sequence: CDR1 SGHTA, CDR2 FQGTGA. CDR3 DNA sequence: TGTGCCAGCAGCGGACTCGGGGGGACAGGCGACGAGCAGTACTTC. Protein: CASSGLGGTGDEQYF. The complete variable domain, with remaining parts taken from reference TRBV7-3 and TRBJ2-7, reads GAGVSQTPSNKVTEKGKYVELRCDPISGHTALYWYRQSLGQGPEFLIYFQGTGAADDSGLPNDRFFAVRPEGSVSTLKIQRTERGDSAVYLCASSGLGGTGDEQYFGPGTRLTVT.

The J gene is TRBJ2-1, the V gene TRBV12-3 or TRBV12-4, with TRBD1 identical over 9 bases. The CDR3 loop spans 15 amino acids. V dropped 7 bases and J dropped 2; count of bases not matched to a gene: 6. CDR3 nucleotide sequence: TGTGCCAGCAAAGACGGACAGGGGCCCTACAATGAGCAGTTCTTC. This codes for CASKDGQGPYNEQFF.

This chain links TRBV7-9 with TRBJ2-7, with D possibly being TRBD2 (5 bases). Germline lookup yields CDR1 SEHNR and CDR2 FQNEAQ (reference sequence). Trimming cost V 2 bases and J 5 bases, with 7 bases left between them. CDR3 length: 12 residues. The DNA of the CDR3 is TGTGCCAGCAGCTTATGGGAGCACGAGCAGTACTTC. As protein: CASSLWEHEQYF.

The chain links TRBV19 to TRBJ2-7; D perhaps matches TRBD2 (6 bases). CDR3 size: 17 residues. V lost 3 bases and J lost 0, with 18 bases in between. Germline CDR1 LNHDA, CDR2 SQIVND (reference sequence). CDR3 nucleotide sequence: TGTGCCAGTAGTATGGGCCAGGGCGTGGACTACTCCTACGAGCAGTACTTC. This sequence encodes CASSMGQGVDYSYEQYF.

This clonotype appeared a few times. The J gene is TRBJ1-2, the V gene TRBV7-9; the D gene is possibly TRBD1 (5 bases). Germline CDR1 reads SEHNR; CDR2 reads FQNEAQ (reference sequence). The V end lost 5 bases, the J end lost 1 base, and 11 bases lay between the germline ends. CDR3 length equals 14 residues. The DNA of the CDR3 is TGTGCCAGCAGCCCAGGGATTATTAACTATGGCTACACCTTC. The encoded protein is CASSPGIINYGYTF.

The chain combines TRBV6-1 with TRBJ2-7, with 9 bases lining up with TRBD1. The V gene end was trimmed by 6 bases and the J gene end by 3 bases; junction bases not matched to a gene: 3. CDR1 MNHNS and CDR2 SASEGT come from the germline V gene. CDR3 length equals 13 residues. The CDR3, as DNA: TGTGCCAGCAGGGGACAGGGTTTCTACGAGCAGTACTTC. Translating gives CASRGQGFYEQYF.

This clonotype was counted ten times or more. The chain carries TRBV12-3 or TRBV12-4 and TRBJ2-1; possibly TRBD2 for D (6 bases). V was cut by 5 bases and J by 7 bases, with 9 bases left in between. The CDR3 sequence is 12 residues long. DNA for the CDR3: TGTGCCAGCAGTGGGGAGGCTAATGAGCAGTTCTTC. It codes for CASSGEANEQFF.

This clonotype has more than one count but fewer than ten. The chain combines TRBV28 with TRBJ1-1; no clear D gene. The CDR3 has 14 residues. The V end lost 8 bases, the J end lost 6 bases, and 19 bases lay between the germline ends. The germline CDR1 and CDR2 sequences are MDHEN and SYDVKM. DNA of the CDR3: TGTGCCAGCCAGACGGGTTACACTGAAGCTGAAGCTTTCTTT. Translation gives CASQTGYTEAEAFF.

The CDR3 loop reads CASSEEGQGAYEQYF. DNA for the CDR3: TGTGCCAGCAGTGAAGAGGGACAGGGCGCCTACGAGCAGTACTTC. This sequence joins TRBV2 and TRBJ2-7, with TRBD1 identical over 9 bases. V shed 1 base, J shed 2 bases, and the junction held 3 bases outside the gene matches. Germline CDR1 SNHLY, CDR2 FYNNEI. The CDR3 extends over 15 amino acids.

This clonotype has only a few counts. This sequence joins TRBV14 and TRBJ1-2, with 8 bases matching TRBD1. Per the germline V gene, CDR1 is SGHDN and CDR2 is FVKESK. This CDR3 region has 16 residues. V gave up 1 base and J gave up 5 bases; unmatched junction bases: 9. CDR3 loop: CASSQGWDRIGYGYTF. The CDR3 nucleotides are TGTGCCAGCAGCCAAGGCTGGGACAGGATCGGGTATGGCTACACCTTC.

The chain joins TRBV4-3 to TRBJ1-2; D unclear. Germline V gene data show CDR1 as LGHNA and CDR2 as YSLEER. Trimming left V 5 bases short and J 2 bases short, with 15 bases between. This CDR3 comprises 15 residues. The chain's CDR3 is CASSVNRGGNYGYTF. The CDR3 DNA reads TGCGCCAGCAGCGTTAACCGGGGAGGGAACTATGGCTACACCTTC.

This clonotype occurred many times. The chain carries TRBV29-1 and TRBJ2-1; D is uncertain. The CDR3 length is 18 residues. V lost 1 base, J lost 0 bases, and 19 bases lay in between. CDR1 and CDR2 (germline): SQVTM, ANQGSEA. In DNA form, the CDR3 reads TGCAGCGTTGAAGGAGACCCCGAGCAGCCAACCTCCTACAATGAGCAGTTCTTC. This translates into CSVEGDPEQPTSYNEQFF.

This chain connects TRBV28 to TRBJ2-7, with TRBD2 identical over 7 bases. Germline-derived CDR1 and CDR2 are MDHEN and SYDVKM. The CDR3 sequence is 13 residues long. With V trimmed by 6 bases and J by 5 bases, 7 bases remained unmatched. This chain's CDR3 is CASSPGTTNEQYF. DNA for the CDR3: TGTGCCAGCAGCCCCGGGACTACAAACGAGCAGTACTTC.

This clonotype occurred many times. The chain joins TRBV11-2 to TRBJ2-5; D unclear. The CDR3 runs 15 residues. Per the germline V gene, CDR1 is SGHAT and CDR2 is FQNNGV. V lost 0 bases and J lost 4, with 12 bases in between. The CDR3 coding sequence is TGTGCCAGCAGCTTAGATCCAGGTTACGGAGAGACCCAGTACTTC. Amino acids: CASSLDPGYGETQYF.

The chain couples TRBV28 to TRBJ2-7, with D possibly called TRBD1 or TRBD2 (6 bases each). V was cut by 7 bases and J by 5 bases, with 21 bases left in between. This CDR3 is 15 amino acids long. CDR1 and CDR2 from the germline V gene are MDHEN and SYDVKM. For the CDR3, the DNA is TGTGCCAGCACCGAGATGGGGGGCCATTTGGACGAGCAGTACTTC. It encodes CASTEMGGHLDEQYF. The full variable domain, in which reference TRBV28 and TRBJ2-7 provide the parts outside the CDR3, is DVKVTQSSRYLVKRTGEKVFLECVQDMDHENMFWYRQDPGLGLRLIYFSYDVKMKEKGDIPEGYSVSREKKERFSLILESASTNQTSMYLCASTEMGGHLDEQYFGPGTRLTVT.

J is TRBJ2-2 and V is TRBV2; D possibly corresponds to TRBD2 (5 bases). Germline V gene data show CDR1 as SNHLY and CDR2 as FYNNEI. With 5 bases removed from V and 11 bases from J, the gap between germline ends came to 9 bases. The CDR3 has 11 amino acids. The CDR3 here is CASSLGVELFF. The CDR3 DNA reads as TGTGCCAGCAGTCTCGGGGTAGAGCTGTTTTTT.

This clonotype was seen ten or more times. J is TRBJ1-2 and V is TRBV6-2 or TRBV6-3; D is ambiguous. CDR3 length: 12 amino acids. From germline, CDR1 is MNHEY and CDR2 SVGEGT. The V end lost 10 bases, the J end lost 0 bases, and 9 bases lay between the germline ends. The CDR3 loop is CATPSANYGYTF. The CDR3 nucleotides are TGTGCCACCCCAAGCGCTAACTATGGCTACACCTTC.